This TCR beta chain appears in the sequencing data of a study of cytomegalovirus exposure and HLA in healthy donors. Whole-study results and caveats: Most subjects had HLA-A and HLA-B alleles reportedly predicted accurately by TCR beta sequences. Analysis performed later found 16,951 TCR beta sequences associated with HLA alleles at 0.05 false discovery rate. Presence/absence results assume similar sequencing depth per donor, which may not hold. The authors confirmed in vitro that a few CMV-associated chains were specific for CMV antigens.

A note on this clone: Its antigen is as yet unknown.

Germline-derived CDR1 and CDR2 are MNHNY and SVGAGI (reference sequence). V was clipped by 0 bases and J by 2 bases, with 4 bases between them. The CDR3 extends over 13 amino acids. PCR was performed using 60 Vbeta and 13 Jbeta primers. The method was immunoSEQ multiplex PCR; TCRdb's version includes in-frame clones alone and lacks a portion of them. The sample includes about 150,000 clones, about 64% of them seen just once. This TCR was recovered from a man aged 55 to 69 in good health and CMV-seronegative. This chain uses TRBV6-6 with TRBJ2-5; D not resolved. The sequencing input was PBMCs. The CDR3 sequence is CASSYSRQETQYF. In DNA, the CDR3 is TGTGCCAGCAGTTACTCGAGACAAGAGACCCAGTACTTC.